The rows below give T cell receptor beta chains drawn from one sample of a study of shared clonotypes between healthy human individuals. Sequencing used immunoSEQ multiplex PCR; TCRdb keeps in-frame clones, though not all of them. The sample has more than 500,000 clones, roughly 96% seen once. The specimen sequenced was naive CD8+ T cells sorted from blood. These receptors came from a woman aged 25 to 45 in good health. Each CDR3 is given with its conserved first and last residue. The D gene is left open where the match is weak. Clone size, where shown, is once, few, many, or a class for clones that have expanded.

clone size	V gene	D gene	J gene	CDR3 protein	CDR3 DNA
-	TRBV28	TRBD2	TRBJ2-7	CASRIAGLIYEQYF	TGTGCCAGCAGAATAGCGGGACTAATCTACGAGCAGTACTTC
-	TRBV11-2	-	TRBJ2-2	CASSLYTGNTGELFF	TGTGCCAGCAGCTTATATACAGGCAACACCGGGGAGCTGTTTTTT
-	TRBV28	-	TRBJ2-5	CASGTIAEREETQYF	TGTGCCAGCGGTACGATAGCGGAGCGGGAAGAGACCCAGTACTTC
once	TRBV29-1	-	TRBJ2-7	CSVEVGSYEQYF	TGCAGCGTTGAAGTAGGGTCCTACGAGCAGTACTTC
-	TRBV27	-	TRBJ1-2	CASSVTGTYSYGYTF	TGTGCCAGCAGTGTAACCGGGACATACTCCTATGGCTACACCTTC
-	TRBV2	-	TRBJ2-1	CASSEPRQDEQFF	TGTGCCAGCAGTGAACCCCGGCAGGATGAGCAGTTCTTC
-	TRBV21-1	-	TRBJ2-3	CASSKGAGGDTQYF	TGTGCCAGCAGCAAGGGGGCGGGAGGTGATACGCAGTATTTT
-	TRBV2	-	TRBJ2-5	CASSDGETQYF	TGTGCCAGCAGTGACGGAGAGACCCAGTACTTC
-	TRBV30	-	TRBJ2-7	CAWSVVGYEQYF	TGTGCCTGGAGTGTAGTGGGATACGAGCAGTACTTC
-	TRBV5-1	TRBD2	TRBJ2-7	CASSFGRASFYEQYF	TGCGCCAGCAGCTTCGGGAGGGCCAGTTTCTACGAGCAGTACTTC
-	TRBV11-2	-	TRBJ1-3	CASSLEGLSSSGNTIYF	TGTGCCAGCAGCTTAGAAGGCCTGAGCAGCTCTGGAAACACCATATATTTT
-	TRBV19	-	TRBJ2-6	CASSPTSTGANVLTF	TGTGCCAGTAGTCCGACGAGCACCGGGGCCAACGTCCTGACTTTC
-	TRBV27	-	TRBJ2-3	CASRTGIDTQYF	TGTGCCAGCAGAACAGGGATAGATACGCAGTATTTT
once	TRBV27	TRBD1	TRBJ2-7	CASSLRTGSYEQYF	TGTGCCAGCAGTTTAAGGACAGGGAGTTACGAGCAGTACTTC
once	TRBV28	-	TRBJ1-2	CASSYRITGPYGYTF	TGTGCCAGCAGCTATCGAATAACAGGACCCTATGGCTACACCTTC
-	TRBV2	TRBD2	TRBJ2-1	CASTGLASEQFF	TGTGCCAGCACGGGACTAGCCTCTGAGCAGTTCTTC
-	TRBV7-9	TRBD2	TRBJ2-1	CASRYMGLAEENEQFF	TGTGCCAGCAGGTATATGGGACTAGCCGAAGAAAATGAGCAGTTCTTC
-	TRBV28	TRBD2	TRBJ2-7	CASSGPGGYEQYF	TGTGCCAGCAGTGGGCCGGGGGGCTACGAGCAGTACTTC
-	TRBV7-9	-	TRBJ1-2	CASSKDTIYGYTF	TGTGCCAGCAGTAAAGACACCATCTATGGCTACACCTTC
-	TRBV13	-	TRBJ2-3	CASSYGASTDTQYF	TGTGCCAGCAGCTACGGGGCTAGCACAGATACGCAGTATTTT
-	TRBV7-9	TRBD1	TRBJ2-7	CASSSGTDYEQYF	TGTGCCAGCAGCTCAGGGACAGACTACGAGCAGTACTTC
once	TRBV13	-	TRBJ1-4	CASSLVTGSEKLFF	TGTGCCAGCAGCTTAGTAACAGGGAGTGAAAAACTGTTTTTT
-	TRBV19	-	TRBJ2-7	CASRYGYEQYF	TGTGCCAGTAGGTACGGGTACGAGCAGTACTTC
once	TRBV9	TRBD1	TRBJ2-7	CASSLRTGEAYEQYF	TGTGCCAGCAGCCTTCGGACAGGTGAGGCCTACGAGCAGTACTTC
-	TRBV19	TRBD1	TRBJ2-7	CASSRGQGSSEQYF	TGTGCCAGTAGTAGAGGACAGGGGTCGTCCGAGCAGTACTTC
-	TRBV27	TRBD1	TRBJ2-7	CASSFGTAYEQYF	TGTGCCAGCAGTTTTGGGACAGCTTACGAGCAGTACTTC
-	TRBV7-9	-	TRBJ2-7	CASSSTTGWGEQYF	TGTGCCAGCAGCTCTACAACAGGGTGGGGCGAGCAGTACTTC
-	TRBV27	-	TRBJ2-7	CASSPGGPDDYEQYF	TGTGCCAGCAGTCCCGGTGGGCCGGATGATTACGAGCAGTACTTC
-	TRBV19	-	TRBJ2-3	CASSLVPRDTQYF	TGTGCCAGTAGTCTAGTACCCCGGGATACGCAGTATTTT
-	TRBV6-4	-	TRBJ1-5	CASSDPLEGGQPQHF	TGTGCCAGCAGTGACCCGTTGGAGGGAGGTCAGCCCCAGCATTTT
-	TRBV4-1	TRBD2	TRBJ2-7	CASSQATSGSYEQYF	TGCGCCAGCAGCCAAGCGACTAGCGGGTCCTACGAGCAGTACTTC
-	TRBV15	-	TRBJ1-5	CATSRDRGTQPQHF	TGTGCCACCAGCAGAGACAGGGGAACTCAGCCCCAGCATTTT
few	TRBV25-1	-	TRBJ1-2	CASSLDGFYGYTF	TGTGCCAGCAGTTTAGACGGATTCTATGGCTACACCTTC
-	TRBV19	-	TRBJ2-1	CASSITLEDYNEQFF	TGTGCCAGTAGTATTACCCTAGAGGATTACAATGAGCAGTTCTTC
-	TRBV28	TRBD1	TRBJ2-7	CASSLSARTGVYEQYF	TGTGCCAGCAGTCTCTCGGCGCGGACAGGGGTCTACGAGCAGTACTTC
once	TRBV5-1	-	TRBJ1-1	CASSLAGQEGMNTEAFF	TGCGCCAGCAGCTTGGCCGGTCAGGAGGGGATGAACACTGAAGCTTTCTTT
once	TRBV7-8	TRBD2	TRBJ2-1	CATLPIGLAGTNEQFF	TGTGCCACACTACCAATCGGACTAGCGGGAACCAATGAGCAGTTCTTC
-	TRBV15	-	TRBJ1-4	CATSSTDSLGEKLFF	TGTGCCACCAGCAGTACAGACTCTCTAGGGGAAAAACTGTTTTTT
-	TRBV6-5	-	TRBJ2-2	CASSYGQGLGELFF	TGTGCCAGCAGTTACGGGCAGGGGCTCGGGGAGCTGTTTTTT
-	TRBV28	TRBD1	TRBJ2-4	CASRLTFPGQKNIQYF	TGTGCCAGCAGGCTAACATTCCCGGGACAGAAAAACATTCAGTACTTC
-	TRBV13	-	TRBJ2-1	CASSFRGRSYNEQFF	TGTGCCAGCAGCTTCCGGGGACGTTCCTACAATGAGCAGTTCTTC
-	TRBV5-1	TRBD2	TRBJ2-2	CASSLAGVGAGELFF	TGCGCCAGCAGCTTAGCGGGAGTCGGCGCCGGGGAGCTGTTTTTT
-	TRBV19	TRBD1	TRBJ2-7	CASTGQGEEQYF	TGTGCCAGTACCGGACAGGGGGAAGAGCAGTACTTC
-	TRBV27	TRBD1	TRBJ2-1	CASSQGTGGNEQFF	TGTGCCAGCAGTCAAGGGACAGGGGGTAATGAGCAGTTCTTC
-	TRBV29-1	-	TRBJ1-1	CSVGLSNTEAFF	TGCAGCGTTGGTCTGTCGAACACTGAAGCTTTCTTT
-	TRBV25-1	TRBD2	TRBJ2-1	CASSGGRESYNEQFF	TGTGCCAGCAGTGGCGGGCGGGAGTCGTACAATGAGCAGTTCTTC
-	TRBV27	-	TRBJ2-7	CASSGYEQYF	TGTGCCAGCAGTGGCTACGAGCAGTACTTC
-	TRBV2	-	TRBJ1-1	CASTGVNTEAFF	TGTGCCAGCACAGGGGTAAACACTGAAGCTTTCTTT
-	TRBV6-5	-	TRBJ2-7	CASSYSNEQYF	TGTGCCAGCAGTTACTCGAACGAGCAGTACTTC
-	TRBV14	-	TRBJ2-7	CASSVGGSPSYEQYF	TGTGCCAGCAGTGTTGGTGGGAGTCCCTCCTACGAGCAGTACTTC